These T cell receptor beta chains were read from a single sample in a study of blood T cell repertoires in COVID-19. The assay was immunoSEQ multiplex PCR, and TCRdb's table has in-frame clones only and misses some. The sample holds fewer than 250,000 clones, less than 85% seen once. The sequenced material came from PBMCs or T cells enriched from blood (not recorded which). The receptors stem from a man in his sixties who had recovered from COVID-19. CDR3s include the opening cysteine and the closing phenylalanine or tryptophan.

>TRBJ2-7|TRBV5-8
CASSLVRTGTYEQYF
>TRBJ1-5|TRBV10-3
CAISESFFRGGGNQPQHF
>TRBJ1-5|TRBV19
CASSRGQGNQPQHF
>TRBJ1-2|TRBV6-5
CASGGTGRLFGYTF
>TRBJ2-1|TRBV11-2
CASSWTGTSNEQFF
>TRBJ1-5|TRBV7-2
CASSSGQAHQPQHF
>TRBJ2-1|TRBV21-1
CASSKDKGNEQFF
>TRBJ2-5|TRBV12-3/TRBV12-4
CASSLREETQYF
>TRBJ2-2|TRBV7-3
CASSLTHFANTGELFF
>TRBJ1-2|TRBV12-3/TRBV12-4
CASSSGIYGYTF
>TRBJ2-4|TRBV5-6
CASSLGWARAKNIQYF
>TRBJ2-7|TRBV7-8
CASSSDRGASYEQYF
>TRBJ2-5|TRBV7-8
CASSLDPEETQYF
>TRBJ2-1|TRBV24-1
CATSDPTPGQGLNEQFF
>TRBJ2-3|TRBV6-5
CASRRGSTDTQYF
>TRBJ2-2|TRBV3-1/TRBV3-2
CASSRDTRTGELFF
>TRBJ2-7|TRBV15
CATSRGGTGSYEQYF
>TRBJ1-5|TRBV7-2
CASSLALWGHSNQPQHF
>TRBJ2-1|TRBV2
CASSERRGDYNEQFF
>TRBJ1-2|TRBV2
CASSRQGLDGYTF
>TRBJ1-4|TRBV9
CASSVATGVGEKLFF
>TRBJ1-1|TRBV3-1/TRBV3-2
CASSQTQGVTEAFF
>TRBJ1-4|TRBV25-1
CASSEFEAGEKLFF
>TRBJ1-5|TRBV27
CATRPDRFFQPQHF
>TRBJ2-4|TRBV5-1
CASSENPTKNIQYF
>TRBJ1-5|TRBV2
CASSGGGNQPQHF
>TRBJ1-3|TRBV5-1
CASSLGDKGAAGNTIYF
>TRBJ2-2|TRBV14
CASKGNPANTGELFF
>TRBJ2-3|TRBV30
CAWSKGAGADTQYF
>TRBJ1-5|TRBV7-2
CASTPGGSNQPQHF
>TRBJ2-7|TRBV5-1
CASRRTDNYEQYF
>TRBJ2-3|TRBV5-1
CASSLAVGGTTTDTQYF
>TRBJ2-3|TRBV5-1
CASSSTPGQGTDTQYF
>TRBJ2-5|TRBV29-1
CSARSGHSQETQYF
>TRBJ1-1|TRBV11-2
CASSLGQANTEAFF
>TRBJ2-2|TRBV19
CASSMIQTVNTGELFF
>TRBJ1-2|TRBV5-1
CASSLVPEGYGYTF
>TRBJ2-7|TRBV12-3/TRBV12-4
CASSFDRGHCYF
>TRBJ2-3|TRBV19
CASSSRQRTDTQYF
>TRBJ2-7|TRBV7-2
CASSLTGLYEQYF
>TRBJ2-1|TRBV5-1
CASSQTGSPNNEQFF
>TRBJ2-5|TRBV5-1
CASSLIGTGVGETQYF
>TRBJ1-3|TRBV18
CASSPYQGGVSGNTIYF
>TRBJ2-7|TRBV21-1
CASSEPTGDEQYF
>TRBJ1-4|TRBV2
CASSEGGDRGGKLFF
>TRBJ2-1|TRBV14
CASSQDLYNEQFF
>TRBJ2-5|TRBV11-2
CASTDRGETQYF
>TRBJ2-5|TRBV7-3
CASSLNPGGEETQYF
>TRBJ1-2|TRBV5-5
CASSLGTSFGYTF